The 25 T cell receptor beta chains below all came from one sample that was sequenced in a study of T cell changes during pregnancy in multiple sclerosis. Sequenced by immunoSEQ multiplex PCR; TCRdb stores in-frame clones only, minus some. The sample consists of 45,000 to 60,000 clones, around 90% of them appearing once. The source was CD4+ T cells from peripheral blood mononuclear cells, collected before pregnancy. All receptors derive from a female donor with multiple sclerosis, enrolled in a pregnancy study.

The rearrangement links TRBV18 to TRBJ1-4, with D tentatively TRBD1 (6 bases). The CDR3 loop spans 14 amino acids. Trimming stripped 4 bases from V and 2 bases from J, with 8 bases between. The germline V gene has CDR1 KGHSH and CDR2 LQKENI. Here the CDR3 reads CASSLDRTNEKLFF. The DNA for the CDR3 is TGTGCCAGCTCACTTGACAGGACTAATGAAAAACTGTTTTTT.

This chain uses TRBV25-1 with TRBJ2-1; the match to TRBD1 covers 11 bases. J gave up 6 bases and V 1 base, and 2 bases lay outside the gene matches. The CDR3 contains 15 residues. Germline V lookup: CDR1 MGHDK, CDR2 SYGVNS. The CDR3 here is CASSELGTGGNEQFF. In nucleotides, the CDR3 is TGTGCCAGCAGTGAATTGGGGACAGGGGGCAATGAGCAGTTCTTC.

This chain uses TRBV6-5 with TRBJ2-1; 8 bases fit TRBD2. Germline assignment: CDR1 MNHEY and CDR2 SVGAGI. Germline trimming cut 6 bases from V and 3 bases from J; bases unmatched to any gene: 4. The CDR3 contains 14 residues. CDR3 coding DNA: TGTGCCAGCAGCCCCGGGACTAGCTACAATGAGCAGTTCTTC. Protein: CASSPGTSYNEQFF.

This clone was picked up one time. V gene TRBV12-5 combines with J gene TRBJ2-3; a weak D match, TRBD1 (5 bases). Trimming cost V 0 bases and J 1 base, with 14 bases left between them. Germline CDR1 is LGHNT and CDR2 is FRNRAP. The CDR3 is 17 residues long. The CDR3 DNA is TGTGCTAGTGGTTTGGTAGCTAGGGGCCGCGGCACAGATACGCAGTATTTT. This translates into CASGLVARGRGTDTQYF.

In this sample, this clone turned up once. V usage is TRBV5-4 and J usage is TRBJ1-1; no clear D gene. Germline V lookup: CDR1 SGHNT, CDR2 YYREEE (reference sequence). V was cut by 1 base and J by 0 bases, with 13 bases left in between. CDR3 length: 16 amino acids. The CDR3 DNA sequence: TGTGCCAGCAGCTTGTATTTGGTCAGTATGAACACTGAAGCTTTCTTT. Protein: CASSLYLVSMNTEAFF.

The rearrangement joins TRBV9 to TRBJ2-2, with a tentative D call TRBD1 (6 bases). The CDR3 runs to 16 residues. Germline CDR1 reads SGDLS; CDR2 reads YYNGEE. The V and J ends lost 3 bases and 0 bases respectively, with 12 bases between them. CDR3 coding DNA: TGTGCCAGCAGCGCAAGCGACAGGACGAACACCGGGGAGCTGTTTTTT. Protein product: CASSASDRTNTGELFF.

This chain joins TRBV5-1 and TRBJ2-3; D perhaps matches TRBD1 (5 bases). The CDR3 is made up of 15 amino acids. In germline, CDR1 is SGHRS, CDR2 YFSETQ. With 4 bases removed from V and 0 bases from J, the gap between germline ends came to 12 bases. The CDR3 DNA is TGCGCCAGCAGCAAGCAGGGTGCTAGCACAGATACGCAGTATTTT. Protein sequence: CASSKQGASTDTQYF.

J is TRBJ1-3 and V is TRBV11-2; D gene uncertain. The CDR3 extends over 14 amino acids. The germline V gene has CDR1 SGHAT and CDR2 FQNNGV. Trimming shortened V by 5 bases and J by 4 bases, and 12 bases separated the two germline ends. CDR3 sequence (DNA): TGTGCCAGCAGCCGACAATCGCGAGGAAACACCATATATTTT. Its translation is CASSRQSRGNTIYF. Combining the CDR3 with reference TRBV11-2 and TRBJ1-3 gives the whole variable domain EAGVAQSPRYKIIEKRQSVAFWCNPISGHATLYWYQQILGQGPKLLIQFQNNGVVDDSQLPKDRFSAERLKGVDSTLKIQPAKLEDSAVYLCASSRQSRGNTIYFGEGSWLTVV.

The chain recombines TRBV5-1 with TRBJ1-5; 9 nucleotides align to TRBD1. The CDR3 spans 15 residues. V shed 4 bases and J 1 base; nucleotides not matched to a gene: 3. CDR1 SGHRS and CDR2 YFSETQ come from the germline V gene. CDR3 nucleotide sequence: TGCGCCAGCAGCGAGGGACAGGGAAGCAATCAGCCCCAGCATTTT. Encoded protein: CASSEGQGSNQPQHF.

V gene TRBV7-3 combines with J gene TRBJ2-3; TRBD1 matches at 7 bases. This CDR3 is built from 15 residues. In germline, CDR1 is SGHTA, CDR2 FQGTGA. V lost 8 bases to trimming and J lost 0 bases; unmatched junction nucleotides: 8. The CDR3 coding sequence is TGTGCCAGCGCGTCACAGGGGCTAAGCACAGATACGCAGTATTTT. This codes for CASASQGLSTDTQYF. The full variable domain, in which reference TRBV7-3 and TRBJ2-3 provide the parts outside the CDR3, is GAGVSQTPSNKVTEKGKYVELRCDPISGHTALYWYRQSLGQGPEFLIYFQGTGAADDSGLPNDRFFAVRPEGSVSTLKIQRTERGDSAVYLCASASQGLSTDTQYFGPGTRLTVL.

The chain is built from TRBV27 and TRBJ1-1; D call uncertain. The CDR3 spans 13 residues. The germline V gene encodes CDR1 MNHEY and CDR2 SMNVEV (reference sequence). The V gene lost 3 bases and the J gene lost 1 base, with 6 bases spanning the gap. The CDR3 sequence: CASSFAGNTEAFF. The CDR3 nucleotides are TGTGCCAGCAGTTTCGCGGGGAACACTGAAGCTTTCTTT.

The DNA of the CDR3 is TGTGCCAGCAGCCAAAATCTGAGGGACACTGAAGCTTTCTTT. This codes for CASSQNLRDTEAFF. V is TRBV14 and J is TRBJ1-1; unclear D gene. Germline assignment: CDR1 SGHDN and CDR2 FVKESK. V lost 2 bases, J lost 3 bases, and 10 bases lay in between. The CDR3 runs 14 residues.

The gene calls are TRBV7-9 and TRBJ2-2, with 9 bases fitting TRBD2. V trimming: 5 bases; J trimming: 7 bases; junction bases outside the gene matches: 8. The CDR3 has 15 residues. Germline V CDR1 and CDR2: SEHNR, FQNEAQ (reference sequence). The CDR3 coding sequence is TGTGCCAGCAGCATTAGCGGGAGAGGCGGCGGGGAGCTGTTTTTT. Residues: CASSISGRGGGELFF.

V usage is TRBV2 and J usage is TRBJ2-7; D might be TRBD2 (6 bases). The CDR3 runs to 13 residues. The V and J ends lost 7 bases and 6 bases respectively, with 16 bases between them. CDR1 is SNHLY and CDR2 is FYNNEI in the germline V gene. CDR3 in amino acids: CASKSGPLSEQYF. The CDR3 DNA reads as TGTGCCAGCAAGAGCGGGCCTTTAAGCGAGCAGTACTTC.

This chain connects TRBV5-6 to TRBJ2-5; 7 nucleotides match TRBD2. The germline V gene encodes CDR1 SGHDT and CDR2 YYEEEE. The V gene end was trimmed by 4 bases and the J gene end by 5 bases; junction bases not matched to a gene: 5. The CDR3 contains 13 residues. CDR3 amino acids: CASSPGLGETQYF. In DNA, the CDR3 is TGTGCCAGCAGCCCAGGACTAGGGGAGACCCAGTACTTC.

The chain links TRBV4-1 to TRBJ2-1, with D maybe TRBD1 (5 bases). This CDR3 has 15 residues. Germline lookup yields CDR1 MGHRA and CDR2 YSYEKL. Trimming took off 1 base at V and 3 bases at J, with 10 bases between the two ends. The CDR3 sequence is CASSQARASYNEQFF. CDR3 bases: TGCGCCAGCAGCCAAGCCAGGGCTAGCTACAATGAGCAGTTCTTC.

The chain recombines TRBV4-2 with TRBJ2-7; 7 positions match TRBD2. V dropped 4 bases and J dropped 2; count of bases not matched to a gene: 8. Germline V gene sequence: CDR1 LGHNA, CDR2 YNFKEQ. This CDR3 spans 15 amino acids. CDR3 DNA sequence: TGTGCCAGCAGCCGGGAGGGGACTGGGACCTACGAGCAGTACTTC. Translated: CASSREGTGTYEQYF.

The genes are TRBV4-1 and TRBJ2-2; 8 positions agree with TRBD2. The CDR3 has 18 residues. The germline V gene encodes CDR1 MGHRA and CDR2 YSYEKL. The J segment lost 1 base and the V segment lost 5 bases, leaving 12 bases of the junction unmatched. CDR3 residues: CASSSREYAGGNTGELFF. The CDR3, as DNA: TGCGCCAGCAGCTCAAGGGAGTATGCGGGAGGGAACACCGGGGAGCTGTTTTTT.

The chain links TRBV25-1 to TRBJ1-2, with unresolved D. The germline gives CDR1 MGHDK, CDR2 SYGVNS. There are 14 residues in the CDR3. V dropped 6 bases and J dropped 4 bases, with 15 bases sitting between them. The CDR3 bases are TGTGCCAGCAGCGATCGTACAGAGTTCTATGGCTACACCTTC. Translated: CASSDRTEFYGYTF.

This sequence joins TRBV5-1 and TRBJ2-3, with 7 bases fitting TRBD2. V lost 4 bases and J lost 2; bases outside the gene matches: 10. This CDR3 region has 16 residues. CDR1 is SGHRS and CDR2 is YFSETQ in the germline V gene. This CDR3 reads CASSTRAGPITDTQYF. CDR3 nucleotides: TGCGCCAGCAGCACCCGAGCGGGGCCGATCACAGATACGCAGTATTTT.

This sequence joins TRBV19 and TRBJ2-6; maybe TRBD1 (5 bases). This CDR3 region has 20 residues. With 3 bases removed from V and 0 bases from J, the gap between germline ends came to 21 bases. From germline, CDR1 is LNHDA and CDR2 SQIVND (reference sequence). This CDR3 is CASSMRSPDTGSSGANVLTF. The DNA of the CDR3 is TGTGCCAGTAGTATGCGCTCGCCGGACACTGGTTCCTCTGGGGCCAACGTCCTGACTTTC. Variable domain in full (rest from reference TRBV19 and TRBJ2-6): DGGITQSPKYLFRKEGQNVTLSCEQNLNHDAMYWYRQDPGQGLRLIYYSQIVNDFQKGDIAEGYSVSREKKESFPLTVTSAQKNPTAFYLCASSMRSPDTGSSGANVLTFGAGSRLTVL.

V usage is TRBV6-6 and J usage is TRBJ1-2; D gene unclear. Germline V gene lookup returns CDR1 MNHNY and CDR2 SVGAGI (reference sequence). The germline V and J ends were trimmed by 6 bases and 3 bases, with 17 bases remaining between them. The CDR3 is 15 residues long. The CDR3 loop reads CASSRTPGSDYGYTF. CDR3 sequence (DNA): TGTGCCAGCAGCCGCACTCCCGGGTCGGACTATGGCTACACCTTC.

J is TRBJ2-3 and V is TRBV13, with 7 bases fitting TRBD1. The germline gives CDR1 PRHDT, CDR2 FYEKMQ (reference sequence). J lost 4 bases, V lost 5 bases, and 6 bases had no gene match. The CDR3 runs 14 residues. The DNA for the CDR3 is TGTGCCAGCAGCAGCCACAGGGGCCCAGATACGCAGTATTTT. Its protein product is CASSSHRGPDTQYF.

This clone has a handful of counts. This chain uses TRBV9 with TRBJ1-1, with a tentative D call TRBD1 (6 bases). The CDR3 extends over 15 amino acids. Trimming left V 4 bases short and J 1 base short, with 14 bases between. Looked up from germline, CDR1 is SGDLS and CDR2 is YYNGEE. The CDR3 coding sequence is TGTGCCAGCAGCTCCGGGACATTGGGGAACACTGAAGCTTTCTTT. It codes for CASSSGTLGNTEAFF.

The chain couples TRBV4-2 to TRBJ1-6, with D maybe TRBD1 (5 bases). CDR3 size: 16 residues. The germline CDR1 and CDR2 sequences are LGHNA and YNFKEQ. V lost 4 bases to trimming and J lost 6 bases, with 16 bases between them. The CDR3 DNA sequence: TGTGCCAGCAGCCTAGGACACGATATGAGTAATTCACCCCTCCACTTT. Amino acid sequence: CASSLGHDMSNSPLHF.